Described below is a single T cell receptor (beta chain) sequence and its context. What antigen it recognizes has not been identified. Relative to the germline gene, one junction end is altered; a read error may explain this. The CDR3 runs 13 residues from the cysteine to the phenylalanine. Of all the DNA, just the CDR3 is kept, 39 bases in frame from base 1. The data are from a study of neurological immune-mediated disorders (dated by TCRdb to the late 2010s). For the study in its entirety: Using UMI-based sequencing, the study compared peripheral blood TCR-beta repertoires from patients with HTLV-I-associated myelopathy (HAM/TSP), patients with multiple sclerosis, and healthy controls. Longitudinal HAM/TSP and healthy donors had 3 time-points each (3-40 month intervals). Of the roughly 70 subjects in the cohort, about 14 were HAM/TSP patients, roughly 34 were multiple sclerosis patients, and approximately 20 were healthy controls. Alongside PBMC samples, the set of around 99 TCR-beta libraries contained longitudinal samples, technical triplicates, and paired CD4+ and CD8+ T-cell subsets that had been sorted.

The label giving this sample's time point can be read as: longitudinal time-point 2. For the unsorted PBMC libraries, 2 million PBMCs were stored in RNAlater at -80 degrees C until RNA extraction and were used to generate the libraries. PBMCs were separated from peripheral blood using Ficoll-Hypaque density gradient centrifugation and then cryopreserved in liquid nitrogen. cDNA was synthesized by template-switch 5'RACE using a primer with a 10-nucleotide random unique molecular identifier that tagged each TCR transcript. Over 190 million TCR-beta sequences, covering 15-18 subjects, were produced in each sequencing run. The RNeasy kit was used for extraction of total RNA. The KAPA Real-time Library Amplification kit was used to amplify TCR-beta VDJ regions with primers targeting the TCR constant region and the 5'RACE anchor. A first PCR added sample indexes and Illumina adaptors, and a second PCR then raised library yield. After Ampure bead purification, the roughly 650 bp TCR product was size-selected on a 2% E-gel SizeSelection system. Before pooling, libraries had their quality checked on a Bioanalyzer, their concentration measured with Qubit, and their quantity determined with the Kapa Library Quantification kit. Libraries were sequenced paired-end 2 x 150 bp on an Illumina HiSeq 2500. To increase sequence diversity, about 23-30% phiX was spiked into each library pool. Per the source publication's procedure: Quality-filtered reads were processed with the UMI-based MiGEC pipeline, which removed over 75% of raw TCR sequences during error correction. VDJ genes were aligned to IMGT germline references, and each clonotype was defined by a unique CDR3 amino acid sequence together with V-J genes. Clonal expansion, Shannon diversity and CDR3 relatedness (CalcPairwiseDistances, ClusterSamples) were evaluated with VDJtools, and phylogenetic trees were built with CLCbio workbench. Using coefficient-of-variation modelling across technical triplicates, the study counted a clone as expanded if it had at least 8 unique UMIs. The public reads were reprocessed in TCRdb via fastp at Q25 and MiXCR, keeping in-frame beta chains. Rows matching on CDR3 protein sequence are summarized as one entry with the most common DNA and genes. The authors' filters were not applied to this entry. The sample profile shows around 50,000 distinct CDR3 sequences; 10% to 15% of them were found once. The top ten clonotypes cover less than 5.5% of the sample.

Overall study results and their limits: TCR clonal expansion was highest in HAM/TSP patients and lowest in MS patients, with MS patients falling below even healthy controls. No identical CDR3 amino acid sequences were shared among expanded clones across subjects, suggesting private TCR-beta repertoires in all groups.

This receptor was identified in a male donor with HTLV-1-associated myelopathy (HAM/TSP). In this chain, TRBV12-3 or TRBV12-4 is recombined with TRBJ1-1, and the D gene may be TRBD1, 6 bases matching. Sequences were obtained from PBMCs. The DNA sequence is given as TGTGCCAGCAGGGCGTCCTGGGACACTGAAGCTATCTTT. Translated, this is CASRASWDTEAIF.